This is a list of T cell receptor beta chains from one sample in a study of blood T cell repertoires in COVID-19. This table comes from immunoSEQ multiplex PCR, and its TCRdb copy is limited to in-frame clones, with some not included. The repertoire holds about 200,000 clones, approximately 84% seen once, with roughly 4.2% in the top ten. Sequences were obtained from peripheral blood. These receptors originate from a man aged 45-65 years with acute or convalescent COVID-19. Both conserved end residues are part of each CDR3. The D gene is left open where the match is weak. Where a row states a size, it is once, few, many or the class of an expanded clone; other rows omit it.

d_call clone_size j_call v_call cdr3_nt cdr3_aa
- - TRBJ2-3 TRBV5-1 TGCGCCAGCAGCTTGGGTCGGGGGGCCAGCACAGATACGCAGTATTTT CASSLGRGASTDTQYF
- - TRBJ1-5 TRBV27 TGTGCCAGCAGTCCCCACGGGGACAATCAGCCCCAGCATTTT CASSPHGDNQPQHF
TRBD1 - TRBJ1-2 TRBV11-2 TGTGCCAGCAGCCCAGGACAGGACTATGGCTACACCTTC CASSPGQDYGYTF
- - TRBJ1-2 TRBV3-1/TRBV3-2 TGTGCCAGCAGCCAAGATTCGGACATTGGCTATGGCTACACCTTC CASSQDSDIGYGYTF
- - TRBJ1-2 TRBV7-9 TGTGCCAGCAGCCCCGCCGGACAGAACTATGGCTACACCTTC CASSPAGQNYGYTF
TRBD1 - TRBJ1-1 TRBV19 TGTGCCAGTAGTATATGGGACAGCTTGGAGCCTGAAGCTTTCTTT CASSIWDSLEPEAFF
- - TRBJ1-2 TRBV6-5 TGTGCCAGCACGGGAGTTCTTATTTATGGCTACACCTTC CASTGVLIYGYTF
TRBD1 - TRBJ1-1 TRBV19 TGTGCCAGTAGTAGTCCGGGCTCCCCAGGGGGCACTGAAGCTTTCTTT CASSSPGSPGGTEAFF
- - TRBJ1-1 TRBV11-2 TGTGCCAGCAGCTTAGGGACGGTGTGGACATCGAACACTGAAGCTTTCTTT CASSLGTVWTSNTEAFF
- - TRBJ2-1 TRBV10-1 TGCGCCAGCAGTGGATTACCGGGCAATGAGCAGTTCTTC CASSGLPGNEQFF
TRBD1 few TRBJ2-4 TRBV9 TGTGCCAGCAGCCACCCCCCCGGGACAGGGAACATTGCCATTCAGTACTTC CASSHPPGTGNIAIQYF
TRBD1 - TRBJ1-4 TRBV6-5 TGTGCCAGCAAGGGGACAGCAACTAATGAAAAACTGTTTTTT CASKGTATNEKLFF
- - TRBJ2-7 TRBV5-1 TGCGCCAGCAGCGTACAGGGAAGCGAGCAGTACTTC CASSVQGSEQYF
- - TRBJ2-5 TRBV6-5 TGTGCCAGCCGCCCTTCTTACGTCCGAGAAGAGACCCAGTACTTC CASRPSYVREETQYF
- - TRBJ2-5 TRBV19 TGTGCCAGTAGTATCCCTACTAGAGGAGAGACCCAGTACTTC CASSIPTRGETQYF
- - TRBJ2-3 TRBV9 TGTGCCAGCAGCGTAGACCTTCGAGGAGATACGCAGTATTTT CASSVDLRGDTQYF
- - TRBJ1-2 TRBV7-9 TGTGCCAGCAGCTTAGGGGAGGGTCTCTATGGCTACACCTTC CASSLGEGLYGYTF
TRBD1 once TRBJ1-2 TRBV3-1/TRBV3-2 TGTGCCAGCAGCCAAATCGGACAGGGTCAGTTTGGCTACACCTTC CASSQIGQGQFGYTF
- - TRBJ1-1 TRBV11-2 TGTGCCAGCAGCCCTCGCCCCGGGGGGGGGACTGAAGCTTTCTTT CASSPRPGGGTEAFF
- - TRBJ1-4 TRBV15 TGTGCCACCAGCTACGGGGATAATGAAAAACTGTTTTTT CATSYGDNEKLFF
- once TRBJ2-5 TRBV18 TGTGCCAGCTCACCGATGACAGGAGAGACCCAGTACTTC CASSPMTGETQYF
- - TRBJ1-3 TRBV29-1 TGCAGCGTTGTCGGCGGCGGTAACACCATATATTTT CSVVGGGNTIYF
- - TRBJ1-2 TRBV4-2 TGTGCCAGCAGCCAAGATGGGGGGGGTGACTATGGCTACACCTTC CASSQDGGGDYGYTF
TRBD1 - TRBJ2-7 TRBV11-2 TGTGCCAGCAGCTTAACGACAGGGGTTTGGTACGAGCAGTACTTC CASSLTTGVWYEQYF
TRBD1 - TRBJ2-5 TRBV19 TGTGCCAGTAGTTTCGCAGCGAACAGGGGGCGATTCCAAGAGACCCAGTACTTC CASSFAANRGRFQETQYF
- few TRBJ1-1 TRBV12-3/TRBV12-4 TGTGCCAGCAGTTTCCAGGGTGGCACTGAAGCTTTCTTT CASSFQGGTEAFF
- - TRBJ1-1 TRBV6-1 TGTGCCAGCAGTGAATCGGCAGGTCACACTGAAGCTTTCTTT CASSESAGHTEAFF
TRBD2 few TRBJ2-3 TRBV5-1 TGCGCCAGCAGCTCCGGCTTTCGAGCGGGGGCTGGAGTTACGCAGTATTTT CASSSGFRAGAGVTQYF
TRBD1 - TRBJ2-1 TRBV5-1 TGCGCCAGCAGCTTGGCCGGGACAGGGGGATCCAATGAGCAGTTCTTC CASSLAGTGGSNEQFF
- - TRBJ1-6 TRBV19 TGTGCCAGTAGTTCTACGGGGTCACCCCTCCACTTT CASSSTGSPLHF
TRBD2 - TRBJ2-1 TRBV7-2 TGTGCCAGCAGCCCAGCGGGACTTAACAATGAGCAGTTCTTC CASSPAGLNNEQFF
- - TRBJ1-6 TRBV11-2 TGTGCCAGTGCCGACAGTTATAATTCACCCCTCCACTTT CASADSYNSPLHF
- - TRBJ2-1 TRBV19 TGTGCCAGTAGTATAACCGGGGGACCCTCCTACAATGAGCAGTTCTTC CASSITGGPSYNEQFF
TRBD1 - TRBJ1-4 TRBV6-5 TGTGCCAGCAGTTACTCGCAACAGGGGGATGAAAAACTGTTTTTT CASSYSQQGDEKLFF
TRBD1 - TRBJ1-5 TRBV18 TGTGCCAGCTCACCCGACAGGGGTGTTAGACAGCCCCAGCATTTT CASSPDRGVRQPQHF
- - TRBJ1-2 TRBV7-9 TGTGCCAGCAGCTTAGCGTACAGGGAGGGAAATGGCTACACCTTC CASSLAYREGNGYTF
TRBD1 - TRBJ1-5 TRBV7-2 TGTGCCAGCACCATGGGGCGGCAGGGGGGGCCCCAGCATTTT CASTMGRQGGPQHF
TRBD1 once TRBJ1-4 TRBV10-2 TGCGCCAGCAACGGAGGGACAGGGGGTGAAAAACTGTTTTTT CASNGGTGGEKLFF
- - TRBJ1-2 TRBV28 TGTGCCAGCAGTTCGGGGGGCGGAGGCTATGGCTACACCTTC CASSSGGGGYGYTF
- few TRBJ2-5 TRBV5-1 TGCGCCAGCAGCTTCGGCGGCGGGGAGACCCAGTACTTC CASSFGGGETQYF
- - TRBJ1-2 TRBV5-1 TGCGCCAGCAGCTTGGAAACCGGCTATGGCTACACCTTC CASSLETGYGYTF
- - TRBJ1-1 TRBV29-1 TGCAGCGTTGAAGTTGGGGATTTAAGGGGGAGAATGAACACTGAAGCTTTCTTT CSVEVGDLRGRMNTEAFF
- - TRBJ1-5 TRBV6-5 TGTGCCAGCAGCTTGAGGGGGTCCAATCAGCCCCAGCATTTT CASSLRGSNQPQHF
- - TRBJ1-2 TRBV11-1 TGTGCCAGCAGCTTAGGCCCGTTGACAGAACCTTACACCTTC CASSLGPLTEPYTF
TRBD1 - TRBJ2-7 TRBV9 TGTGCCAGCAGCGCCCAACCGGGACAGGGCTACGAGCAGTACTTC CASSAQPGQGYEQYF
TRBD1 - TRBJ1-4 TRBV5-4 TGTGCCAGCAGCAGACAGGGAGCAACTAATGAAAAACTGTTTTTT CASSRQGATNEKLFF
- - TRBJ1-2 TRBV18 TGTGCCAGCTCACCCGATATAAATCCACAGGGAATTGTTGGCTACACCTTC CASSPDINPQGIVGYTF
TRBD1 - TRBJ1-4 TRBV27 TGTGCCAGCAAACCACAGGGGATCATAGCTAATGAAAAACTGTTTTTT CASKPQGIIANEKLFF
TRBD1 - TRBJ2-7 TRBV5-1 TGCGCCAGCAGCCTAGGACAGGGGGCGAGAGAGCAGTACTTC CASSLGQGAREQYF
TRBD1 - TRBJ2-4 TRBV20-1 TGCAGTGCTAGTTCCCAGGGGGCGAGGGTAGCCAAAAACATTCAGTACTTC CSASSQGARVAKNIQYF
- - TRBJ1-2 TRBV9 TGTGCCAGCAGGAGCTCGCAGGCCACCCAGGGGCGTGGCTACACCTTC CASRSSQATQGRGYTF
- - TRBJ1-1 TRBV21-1 TGTGCCAGCAGCCCAGGGCCTGAAGCTTTCTTT CASSPGPEAFF
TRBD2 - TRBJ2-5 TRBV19 TGTGCCAGTAGGGTAGCGGGGGGACGAGAGACCCAGTACTTC CASRVAGGRETQYF
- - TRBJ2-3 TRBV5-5 TGTGCCAGCAGCCCCCGAGACCCACTAGGCCGCACAGATACGCAGTATTTT CASSPRDPLGRTDTQYF
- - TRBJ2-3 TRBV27 TGTGCCAGCAGTTTTGGGGGACACTGGGGCACAGATACGCAGTATTTT CASSFGGHWGTDTQYF
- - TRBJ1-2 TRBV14 TGTGCCAGCAGCTTCCGGGACACTTATGGCTACACCTTC CASSFRDTYGYTF
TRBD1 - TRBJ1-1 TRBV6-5 TGTGCCAGCAGAGTGGACAGGGAGGTTTCTGAAGCTTTCTTT CASRVDREVSEAFF
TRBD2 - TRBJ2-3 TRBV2 TGTGCCAGCAGTGATAGACTAGCGGGGACAGATACGCAGTATTTT CASSDRLAGTDTQYF